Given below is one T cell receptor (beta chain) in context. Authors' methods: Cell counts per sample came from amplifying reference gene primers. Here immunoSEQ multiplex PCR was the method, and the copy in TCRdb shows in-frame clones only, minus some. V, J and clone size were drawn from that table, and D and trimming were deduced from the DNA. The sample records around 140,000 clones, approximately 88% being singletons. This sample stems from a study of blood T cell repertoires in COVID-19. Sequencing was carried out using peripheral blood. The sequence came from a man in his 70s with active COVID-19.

CDR3 sequence reads: CASSMGQIDSPLHF. The CDR3 DNA sequence: TGTGCCAGCAGCATGGGACAGATAGATTCACCCCTCCACTTT. This sequence joins TRBV6-6 and TRBJ1-6; 7 nucleotides line up with TRBD1. Germline-derived CDR1 and CDR2 are MNHNY and SVGAGI (reference sequence). This CDR3 has 14 amino acids. With V trimmed by 6 bases and J by 8 bases, 7 bases remained unmatched.